The 32 T cell receptor beta chains reported below all come from one sample, sequenced in a study of T cells in Graves' hyperthyroidism and ophthalmopathy. TCR beta CDR3 sequences were amplified from RNA transcripts. The HTBI primer set served for first-round RT-PCR of the TCR CDR3. TCRdb reprocessed the multiplex PCR reads via MiXCR and lists one record per CDR3 protein. This sample has about 640,000 distinct CDR3 sequences; about a fifth occur once, and the top ten carry about 35%. The sequenced sample consisted of blood. The receptors shown here come from a young man with Graves' ophthalmopathy.

This clonotype was seen ten or more times. The J gene is TRBJ1-1, the V gene TRBV12-3 or TRBV12-4; D is unresolved. Trimming pared 6 bases from V and 7 bases from J, leaving 15 bases between. CDR3 length: 13 amino acids. The CDR3 loop reads CASSAAASGEAFF. DNA for the CDR3: TGTGCCAGCAGCGCCGCGGCCTCTGGTGAAGCTTTCTTT.

This clonotype was observed a few times. The CDR3 loop is CASNSKPDRGLETQYF. The CDR3 DNA reads TGTGCCAGCAACTCGAAGCCGGACAGGGGATTAGAGACCCAGTACTTC. The chain employs TRBV7-9 and TRBJ2-5, with 9 bases fitting TRBD1. J lost 4 bases, V lost 7 bases, and 13 bases had no gene match. Germline V gene data show CDR1 as SEHNR and CDR2 as FQNEAQ (reference sequence). This CDR3 is built from 16 residues.

This clonotype was recorded a few times. The CDR3 nucleotides are TGTGCCAGCAGTTGGGGTCTAGCATTTGAGCAGTTCTTC. This gives the protein CASSWGLAFEQFF. The chain links TRBV27 to TRBJ2-1, with D possibly matching TRBD2 (5 bases). CDR1 is MNHEY, CDR2 SMNVEV, per germline (reference sequence). Trimming removed 4 bases at V and 9 bases at J, with 13 bases between. CDR3 length: 13 amino acids.

The J gene is TRBJ2-7, the V gene TRBV11-2, with D unclear. Germline lookup yields CDR1 SGHAT and CDR2 FQNNGV. The V and J ends lost 0 bases and 1 base respectively, with 13 bases between them. The CDR3 consists of 16 residues. CDR3 bases: TGTGCCAGCAGCTTAGATAAGATACCGCTGTCCTACGAGCAGTACTTC. Protein product: CASSLDKIPLSYEQYF.

This chain connects TRBV20-1 to TRBJ2-3; 10 bases are a match to TRBD2. Unmatched junction bases numbered 11, after V lost 6 bases and J lost 2 bases. Germline V lookup: CDR1 DFQATT, CDR2 SNEGSKA (reference sequence). This CDR3 comprises 16 residues. DNA for the CDR3: TGCAGTGCCGAGTCAACAGCGGGAGGGATCACAGATACGCAGTATTTT. Translating it yields CSAESTAGGITDTQYF.

The genes are TRBV28 and TRBJ1-1; D might be TRBD1 (5 bases). The CDR3 spans 15 residues. Germline V gene sequence: CDR1 MDHEN, CDR2 SYDVKM. V was clipped by 8 bases and J by 1 base, with 17 bases between them. The CDR3 DNA sequence: TGTGCCAGCCAATACTCCACCCAGGGGAACACTGAAGCTTTCTTT. It yields the protein CASQYSTQGNTEAFF.

The gene calls are TRBV9 and TRBJ1-4; perhaps TRBD1 as D (5 bases). The germline CDR1 and CDR2 sequences are SGDLS and YYNGEE. CDR3 length equals 13 residues. The ends were cut back, 4 bases at V and 10 bases at J, with 14 bases in the middle. CDR3 DNA sequence: TGTGCCAGCAGCAAAAACGGGGGTGGAAAACTGTTTTTT. Protein sequence: CASSKNGGGKLFF.

This clonotype came up a few times. The rearrangement joins TRBV7-6 to TRBJ1-1; D unresolved. CDR1 and CDR2 (germline): SGHVS, FNYEAQ. V lost 1 base and J 0 bases, leaving 9 bases between the germline ends. The CDR3 sequence is 15 residues long. DNA for the CDR3: TGTGCCAGCAGCTTAGAGTCGTTGATGAACACTGAAGCTTTCTTT. Its translation: CASSLESLMNTEAFF.

The chain joins TRBV20-1 to TRBJ2-1, with D tentatively TRBD1 (6 bases). V was trimmed by 6 bases and J by 0 bases, leaving 24 bases between them. The CDR3 has 18 amino acids. Germline V gives CDR1 DFQATT, CDR2 SNEGSKA (reference sequence). The CDR3 reads CSALDRLGRGGSYNEQFF. The CDR3 nucleotides are TGCAGTGCCCTGGACAGATTGGGCCGAGGGGGCTCCTACAATGAGCAGTTCTTC.

This clonotype was counted many times. The DNA for the CDR3 is TGTGCCAGCAGTCCCTTTGGGGACACTGAAGCTTTCTTT. The encoded protein is CASSPFGDTEAFF. The V gene is TRBV11-2, the J gene TRBJ1-1; D call uncertain. This CDR3 has 13 amino acids. Trimming pared 6 bases from V and 3 bases from J, leaving 11 bases between. The germline V gene has CDR1 SGHAT and CDR2 FQNNGV.

This clonotype has a handful of counts. The chain joins TRBV11-2 to TRBJ2-3; TRBD2 might be the D (5 bases). Germline-derived CDR1 and CDR2 are SGHAT and FQNNGV. The V end lost 5 bases, the J end lost 4 bases, and 25 bases lay between the germline ends. The length of the CDR3 is 18 residues. For the CDR3, the DNA is TGTGCCAGCAGCAAATGGGAGCAGCCCAAGGTTAGGCCAGATACGCAGTATTTT. This sequence encodes CASSKWEQPKVRPDTQYF.

DNA for the CDR3: TGTGCCAGCATCGAGACAGGGTCTTCTGGAAACACCATATATTTT. It translates to CASIETGSSGNTIYF. V is TRBV11-2 and J is TRBJ1-3; 7 bases agree with TRBD1. V lost 7 bases, J lost 1 base, and 7 bases stayed unmatched. This CDR3 comprises 15 residues. Looked up from germline, CDR1 is SGHAT and CDR2 is FQNNGV.

In its sample, this clonotype was seen a few times. The chain combines TRBV9 with TRBJ2-5, with D maybe TRBD1 (7 bases). The germline gives CDR1 SGDLS, CDR2 YYNGEE. The CDR3 totals 15 residues. The V gene lost 1 base and the J gene lost 1 base, with 11 bases spanning the gap. For the CDR3, the DNA is TGTGCCAGCAGCGTACAGGGGGGAGCCCAAGAGACCCAGTACTTC. As protein: CASSVQGGAQETQYF.

J is TRBJ2-5 and V is TRBV28; 7 bases align to TRBD2. The CDR3 runs 14 residues. J gave up 5 bases and V 1 base, and 4 bases lay outside the gene matches. Per germline, CDR1 MDHEN and CDR2 SYDVKM. The CDR3 region has the DNA TGTGCCAGCAGTTTATCCGCGGGAGTTGAGACCCAGTACTTC. The encoded protein is CASSLSAGVETQYF.

The rearrangement uses TRBV19 and TRBJ2-2; TRBD2 is a possible D gene (6 bases). The CDR3 has 14 amino acids. Germline loops: CDR1 LNHDA, CDR2 SQIVND (reference sequence). Trimming removed 6 bases from V and 6 bases from J, with 14 bases in between. CDR3 protein: CASRQREVAGELFF. CDR3 nucleotides: TGTGCCAGTAGGCAAAGGGAGGTCGCCGGGGAGCTGTTTTTT. The whole variable domain, filled in from reference TRBV19 and TRBJ2-2, reads DGGITQSPKYLFRKEGQNVTLSCEQNLNHDAMYWYRQDPGQGLRLIYYSQIVNDFQKGDIAEGYSVSREKKESFPLTVTSAQKNPTAFYLCASRQREVAGELFFGEGSRLTVL.

The chain uses TRBV7-9 and TRBJ2-1, with D perhaps being TRBD1 or TRBD2 (5 bases each). V was clipped by 6 bases and J by 0 bases, with 12 bases between them. CDR1 is SEHNR and CDR2 is FQNEAQ in the germline V gene (reference sequence). The CDR3 is 15 residues long. This CDR3 is CASSYEGSSYNEQFF. CDR3 nucleotides: TGTGCCAGCAGTTATGAGGGGAGCTCCTACAATGAGCAGTTCTTC.

The chain is built from TRBV6-2 or TRBV6-3 and TRBJ2-7, with D unresolved. CDR1 is MNHEY and CDR2 is SVGEGT in the germline V gene. The CDR3 is 14 residues long. The V and J ends lost 0 bases and 0 bases respectively, with 6 bases between them. DNA for the CDR3: TGTGCCAGCAGTTACTCGACACTCTCCTACGAGCAGTACTTC. Translation: CASSYSTLSYEQYF.

About this clonotype: Possible read error: a much larger clone is one base away. The chain employs TRBV11-2 and TRBJ2-3; no clear D. Germline CDR1 is SGHAT and CDR2 is FQNNGV. The V and J ends lost 7 bases and 0 bases respectively, with 11 bases between them. CDR3 size: 14 residues. CDR3 sequence (DNA): TGTGCCAGCAAGGGCGACGTTAGCACAGATACGCAGTATTTT. This translates into CASKGDVSTDTQYF.

This clonotype was detected many times. This chain joins TRBV5-1 and TRBJ2-1, with D perhaps assigned TRBD1 or TRBD2 (5 bases each). Deletions cut 1 base from V and 10 bases from J, with 12 bases between. The CDR3 spans 13 residues. Germline lookup yields CDR1 SGHRS and CDR2 YFSETQ. Here the CDR3 DNA reads TGCGCCAGCAGCTTGACCGGGGACCGAGAGCAGTTCTTC. Translated: CASSLTGDREQFF.

This clonotype was found a few times. The rearrangement joins TRBV6-1 to TRBJ1-4; tentative D call: TRBD1 (5 bases). The CDR3 has 16 amino acids. V was trimmed by 5 bases and J by 0 bases, leaving 13 bases between them. The V gene's germline CDR1 is MNHNS and CDR2 SASEGT. The CDR3 loop is CASSTDRGPTNEKLFF. In nucleotides, the CDR3 is TGTGCCAGCAGTACCGACAGAGGTCCAACTAATGAAAAACTGTTTTTT.

The chain joins TRBV29-1 to TRBJ1-5; D call uncertain. The CDR3 length is 17 residues. The germline gives CDR1 SQVTM, CDR2 ANQGSEA. The ends were cut back, 7 bases at V and 4 bases at J, with 26 bases in the middle. The CDR3 nucleotides read TGCAGCGCCTATAACGCAGGAGGCCTCCGCCCGAATCAGCCCCAGCATTTT. Protein: CSAYNAGGLRPNQPQHF.

This sequence joins TRBV6-5 and TRBJ1-5; D perhaps matches TRBD1 (6 bases). The CDR3 consists of 17 residues. Germline loops: CDR1 MNHEY, CDR2 SVGAGI. Trimming took off 2 bases at V and 2 bases at J, with 16 bases between the two ends. CDR3 amino acids: CASSYNSWGGGNQPQHF. CDR3 nucleotides: TGTGCCAGCAGTTACAACTCGTGGGGGGGCGGCAATCAGCCCCAGCATTTT.

This chain uses TRBV7-9 with TRBJ1-1; D unclear. V lost 5 bases to trimming and J lost 4 bases, with 14 bases between them. The CDR3 loop spans 14 amino acids. The germline V gene encodes CDR1 SEHNR and CDR2 FQNEAQ (reference sequence). Written as DNA, the CDR3 is TGTGCCAGCAGCCAGGACGGCGGGAGCACTGAAGCTTTCTTT. This gives the protein CASSQDGGSTEAFF.

This sequence joins TRBV15 and TRBJ2-3; TRBD2 matches 7 bases. The ends lost 0 bases at V and 5 bases at J; junction bases unmatched: 11. From germline, CDR1 is LNHNV and CDR2 YYDKDF (reference sequence). The CDR3 extends over 17 amino acids. The chain's CDR3 is CATSRDLGLAVQDTQYF. CDR3 sequence (DNA): TGTGCCACCAGCAGAGATCTGGGGCTAGCGGTCCAAGATACGCAGTATTTT.

This clonotype has just a few counts. V is TRBV11-3 and J is TRBJ1-1; D remains unclear. This CDR3 spans 16 amino acids. The V gene lost 1 base and the J gene lost 1 base, with 13 bases spanning the gap. The V gene's germline CDR1 is SGHNT and CDR2 YENEEA. The DNA of the CDR3 is TGTGCCAGCAGCTTAGGCGTGGGCAGCAGGAACACTGAAGCTTTCTTT. It yields the protein CASSLGVGSRNTEAFF.

The table lists this clonotype with many counts. CDR3 region: CASSEFPPEPETQYF. The CDR3 DNA follows: TGTGCCAGCAGTGAATTTCCCCCCGAACCGGAGACCCAGTACTTC. The chain joins TRBV2 to TRBJ2-5; D gene uncertain. The V end was cut by 2 bases, the J end by 5 bases, with 15 bases between. The germline CDR1 and CDR2 sequences are SNHLY and FYNNEI. CDR3 size: 15 residues.

The rearrangement links TRBV5-1 to TRBJ1-1, with D tentatively TRBD1 (6 bases). Trimming took off 4 bases at V and 3 bases at J, with 16 bases between the two ends. Germline-derived CDR1 and CDR2 are SGHRS and YFSETQ. CDR3 size: 15 residues. The CDR3 DNA sequence: TGCGCCAGCAGCCTGAGCCCGGGGGCGGACACTGAAGCTTTCTTT. This gives the protein CASSLSPGADTEAFF.

This clonotype appeared a single time. The rearrangement joins TRBV15 to TRBJ2-1, with D possibly being TRBD1 or TRBD2 (6 bases each). Deletions cut 1 base from V and 7 bases from J, with 17 bases between. Germline assignment: CDR1 LNHNV and CDR2 YYDKDF (reference sequence). The CDR3 has 16 amino acids. The CDR3, as DNA: TGTGCCACCAGCAGAGGCACCGGGGGCGCAGGGAATGAGCAGTTCTTC. Its translation: CATSRGTGGAGNEQFF.

This clonotype was found many times. The V and J genes are TRBV6-1 and TRBJ2-5; tentatively, D is TRBD2 (6 bases). This CDR3 has 16 amino acids. V was clipped by 6 bases and J by 2 bases, with 19 bases between them. The germline V gene has CDR1 MNHNS and CDR2 SASEGT. The CDR3 coding sequence is TGTGCCAGCAGCTACGCACAACGGGCGGGACAAGAGACCCAGTACTTC. It is translated as CASSYAQRAGQETQYF.

This clonotype occurred many times. This chain connects TRBV11-2 to TRBJ2-1; 8 nucleotides agree with TRBD1. The V gene's germline CDR1 is SGHAT and CDR2 FQNNGV. This CDR3 is 15 amino acids long. V was pared by 4 bases and J by 4 bases, with 6 bases of the junction left unmatched. Here the CDR3 reads CASSSGQEVYNEQFF. The CDR3 nucleotides are TGTGCCAGCAGCTCGGGACAGGAAGTTTACAATGAGCAGTTCTTC.

This clonotype was counted many times. The V and J genes are TRBV2 and TRBJ1-1; no firm D call. CDR3 length: 13 residues. Germline V gene data show CDR1 as SNHLY and CDR2 as FYNNEI. V was trimmed by 6 bases and J by 4 bases, leaving 12 bases between them. The CDR3 bases are TGTGCCAGCAGCCGGGGTGAGGGCACTGAAGCTTTCTTT. Protein product: CASSRGEGTEAFF. The full variable domain, with the rest looked up from reference TRBV2 and TRBJ1-1, is EPEVTQTPSHQVTQMGQEVILRCVPISNHLYFYWYRQILGQKVEFLVSFYNNEISEKSEIFDDQFSVERPDGSNFTLKIRSTKLEDSAMYFCASSRGEGTEAFFGQGTRLTVV.

There are a few counts of this clonotype. The gene calls are TRBV5-5 and TRBJ2-6; D is possibly TRBD2 (6 bases). CDR3 length equals 16 residues. The germline V gene encodes CDR1 SGHKS and CDR2 YYEKEE (reference sequence). V shed 7 bases and J shed 0 bases, with 14 bases lying between them. The CDR3 spells CASGGTLNSGANVLTF. CDR3 in DNA: TGTGCCAGCGGGGGGACCCTCAACTCTGGGGCCAACGTCCTGACTTTC. Complete variable domain (other parts from reference TRBV5-5 and TRBJ2-6): DAGVTQSPTHLIKTRGQQVTLRCSPISGHKSVSWYQQVLGQGPQFIFQYYEKEERGRGNFPDRFSARQFPNYSSELNVNALLLGDSALYLCASGGTLNSGANVLTFGAGSRLTVL.